This T cell receptor (beta chain) was retrieved from a study of cytomegalovirus exposure and HLA in healthy donors. Study details: A subsequent analysis stated that the 100 to 150 validation repertoires were run on the same platform as the approximately 700 first-cohort repertoires.

CDR1 and CDR2 from the germline V gene are MRHNA and SNTAGT. The CDR3 sequence is 15 residues long. V shed 7 bases, J shed 6 bases, and the junction held 5 bases outside the gene matches. As for this clone: What it binds is not known.

The protocol was immunoSEQ multiplex PCR, while the TCRdb copy is restricted to in-frame clones and leaves out a portion. The table includes approximately 72,000 clones, roughly 94% detected once. Study conclusions and caveats: One later analysis, an examination of the 100 to 150 validation repertoires, found that first-cohort TCR clusters tended to co-occur in them. Reportedly, diagnosis of cytomegalovirus status by the classifier showed high specificity and sensitivity.

The chain couples TRBV6-4 to TRBJ2-1; 14 nucleotides agree with TRBD2. This TCR derives from a woman aged 18-29 years in good health and CMV-seronegative. Sequenced material: PBMCs. The CDR3 nucleotides read TGTGCCAGCAACCCGACTAGCGGGGGGGCCAATGAGCAGTTCTTC. The encoded protein is CASNPTSGGANEQFF.